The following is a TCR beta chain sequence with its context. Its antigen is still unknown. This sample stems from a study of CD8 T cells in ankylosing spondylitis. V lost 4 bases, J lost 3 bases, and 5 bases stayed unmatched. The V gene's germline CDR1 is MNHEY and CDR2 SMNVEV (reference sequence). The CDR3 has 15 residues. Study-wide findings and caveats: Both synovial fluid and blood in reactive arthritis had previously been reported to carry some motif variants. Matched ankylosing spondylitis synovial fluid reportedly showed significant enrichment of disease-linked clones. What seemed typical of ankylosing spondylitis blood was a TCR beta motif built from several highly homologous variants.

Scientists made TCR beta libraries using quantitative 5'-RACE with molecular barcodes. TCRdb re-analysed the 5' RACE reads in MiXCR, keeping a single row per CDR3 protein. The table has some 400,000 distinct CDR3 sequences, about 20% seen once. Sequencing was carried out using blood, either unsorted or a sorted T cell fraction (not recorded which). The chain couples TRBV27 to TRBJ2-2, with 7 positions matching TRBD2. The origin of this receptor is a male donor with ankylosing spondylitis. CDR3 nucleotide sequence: TGTGCCAGCAGTTCGCGGGGACTATACACCGGGGAGCTGTTTTTT. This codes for CASSSRGLYTGELFF.